This T cell receptor (beta chain) derives from a study of T cell responses to AZD1222 COVID-19 vaccine. This clone was counted a single time. The antigen remains unidentified. Sequenced by immunoSEQ multiplex PCR; TCRdb stores in-frame clones only, minus some. Of some 120,000 clones listed, about 90% are singletons. Findings and limits, study-wide: Donors were chiefly white British, with a greater number of females, and clonal diversity was perhaps underestimated. Repertoires were collected only later (after the peak T cell response had occurred).

The CDR3 totals 14 residues. Trimming took 5 bases from V and 1 from J; bases not matched to a gene: 4. Germline V gives CDR1 MNHEY, CDR2 SMNVEV (reference sequence). The sample was peripheral blood, taken on day 0 of MenACWY control vaccination. V usage is TRBV27 and J usage is TRBJ2-7; the match to TRBD2 covers 8 bases. The TCR originated in an adult in good health. CDR3 sequence: CASSLERGSYEQYF. Written as DNA, the CDR3 is TGTGCCAGCAGTCTCGAGCGGGGGTCCTACGAGCAGTACTTC.